This TCR beta chain is from a study of shared clonotypes between healthy human individuals. The CDR3 is 15 residues long. Deletions cut 3 bases from V and 2 bases from J, with 13 bases between. In germline, CDR1 is LNHDA, CDR2 SQIVND (reference sequence). Clones were sequenced by immunoSEQ multiplex PCR, and TCRdb holds only the in-frame ones, with some missing. Of some 490,000 clones listed, 81% are singletons. Sequencing used PBMCs. The source is a woman in her forties in good health. Some clones in this sample may be carry-over from other donors' samples. This chain links TRBV19 with TRBJ2-5, with a possible D match to TRBD1 (5 bases). Written as DNA, the CDR3 is TGTGCCAGTAGTATTAGGGGCAGGCCACAAGAGACCCAGTACTTC. Protein product: CASSIRGRPQETQYF.